Shown below are 13 T cell receptor beta chains from a single sample sequenced in a study of control samples from healthy donors and cancer patients. This table comes from immunoSEQ multiplex PCR, and its TCRdb copy is limited to in-frame clones, with some not included. There are 140,000 to 150,000 clones in the sample; roughly 93% occur only once, and 5.5% to 7.5% lies in the top ten. The specimen sequenced was blood. The receptors were sampled from a man between 18 and 35 years old in good health.

This chain uses TRBV5-8 with TRBJ1-4; D unresolved. The CDR3 loop spans 15 amino acids. The V end was cut by 1 base, the J end by 5 bases, with 12 bases between. From germline, CDR1 is SGHTS and CDR2 YDEGEE. The CDR3 region is CASSLFPNPNEKLFF. CDR3 nucleotides: TGTGCCAGCAGCTTGTTCCCGAACCCAAATGAAAAACTGTTTTTT.

This rearrangement joins TRBV3-1 (or the pseudogene TRBV3-2) to TRBJ2-3; D might be TRBD1 or TRBD2, each matching 5 bases. CDR3 length: 17 amino acids. Germline V gives CDR1 LGHDT, CDR2 YNNKEL (reference sequence). Trimming shortened V by 0 bases and J by 4 bases, and 17 bases separated the two germline ends. The CDR3 reads CASSQDGTIPRADTQYF. For the CDR3, the DNA is TGTGCCAGCAGCCAAGATGGGACCATCCCCCGGGCAGATACGCAGTATTTT.

The gene calls are TRBV11-3 and TRBJ2-7; a possible D gene is TRBD1 (6 bases). The CDR3 is made up of 14 amino acids. Trimming shortened V by 5 bases and J by 0 bases, and 11 bases separated the two germline ends. Germline-derived CDR1 and CDR2 are SGHNT and YENEEA. CDR3 amino acids: CASSPTGSSYEQYF. The DNA for the CDR3 is TGTGCCAGCAGCCCTACAGGGAGCTCCTACGAGCAGTACTTC.

This clone was seen only once. J is TRBJ2-3 and V is TRBV19; 9 bases agree with TRBD1. Per the germline V gene, CDR1 is LNHDA and CDR2 is SQIVND (reference sequence). V shed 4 bases, J shed 2 bases, and the junction held 4 bases outside the gene matches. This CDR3 is 15 amino acids long. CDR3 nucleotides: TGTGCCAGTAGTAGGGACAGGGCCACCACAGATACGCAGTATTTT. This encodes CASSRDRATTDTQYF.

V gene TRBV4-3 combines with J gene TRBJ1-2; D remains unclear. V was clipped by 3 bases and J by 1 base, with 9 bases between them. The CDR3 is made up of 14 amino acids. Germline V gene lookup returns CDR1 LGHNA and CDR2 YSLEER. This chain's CDR3 is CASSQQTVNYGYTF. Written as DNA, the CDR3 is TGCGCCAGCAGCCAGCAGACGGTTAACTATGGCTACACCTTC.

The chain joins TRBV5-1 to TRBJ2-5; D unresolved. The CDR3 runs to 14 residues. Per germline, CDR1 SGHRS and CDR2 YFSETQ. Between the trimmed V and J ends, which lost 5 bases and 5 bases, there was a span of 16 bases. The CDR3 DNA is TGCGCCAGCAGTTTCTATATGACCGGGGAGACCCAGTACTTC. Amino acid sequence: CASSFYMTGETQYF.

The J gene is TRBJ1-6, the V gene TRBV7-9; maybe TRBD1 (6 bases). The V end lost 4 bases, the J end lost 9 bases, and 10 bases lay between the germline ends. Per the germline V gene, CDR1 is SEHNR and CDR2 is FQNEAQ (reference sequence). The CDR3 length is 13 residues. The CDR3 region has the DNA TGTGCCAGCAGCTCCACGGACAGTTCACCCCTCCACTTT. It codes for CASSSTDSSPLHF. Looking up the rest from reference TRBV7-9 and TRBJ1-6 gives the full variable domain: DTGVSQNPRHKITKRGQNVTFRCDPISEHNRLYWYRQTLGQGPEFLTYFQNEAQLEKSRLLSDRFSAERPKGSFSTLEIQRTEQGDSAMYLCASSSTDSSPLHFGNGTRLTVT.

V is TRBV4-2 and J is TRBJ2-1; D possibly corresponds to TRBD1 (6 bases). The germline V gene has CDR1 LGHNA and CDR2 YNFKEQ. The CDR3 extends over 14 amino acids. V dropped 4 bases and J dropped 8 bases, with 15 bases sitting between them. DNA for the CDR3: TGTGCCAGCAGCCTAAGGAGAGGGGGTGATGAGCAGTTCTTC. It encodes CASSLRRGGDEQFF.

The rearrangement uses TRBV5-1 and TRBJ2-1; 9 bases line up with TRBD2. J lost 5 bases, V lost 4 bases, and 10 bases had no gene match. From germline, CDR1 is SGHRS and CDR2 YFSETQ. The CDR3 extends over 16 amino acids. As DNA, the CDR3 is TGCGCCAGCAGCCGCTCCGGGACTAGCCCCAACAATGAGCAGTTCTTC. Its protein is CASSRSGTSPNNEQFF. Based on the CDR3 plus reference TRBV5-1 and TRBJ2-1, the full variable domain is KAGVTQTPRYLIKTRGQQVTLSCSPISGHRSVSWYQQTPGQGLQFLFEYFSETQRNKGNFPGRFSGRQFSNSRSEMNVSTLELGDSALYLCASSRSGTSPNNEQFFGPGTRLTVL.

The rearrangement joins TRBV19 to TRBJ1-1, with 7 positions matching TRBD1. CDR3 length: 14 residues. With 2 bases clipped from V and 5 bases from J, the junction kept 5 bases outside the gene matches. Germline V gene lookup returns CDR1 LNHDA and CDR2 SQIVND (reference sequence). The CDR3 DNA sequence: TGTGCCAGTAGTATAAGGGGGCCGGGGACTGAAGCTTTCTTT. Amino acid sequence: CASSIRGPGTEAFF.

The chain employs TRBV6-5 and TRBJ1-2; D gene uncertain. The ends were cut back, 2 bases at V and 5 bases at J, with 9 bases in the middle. The CDR3 is 13 residues long. The V gene's germline CDR1 is MNHEY and CDR2 SVGAGI. Written as DNA, the CDR3 is TGTGCCAGCAGTTACAGGGTAGGGTATGGCTACACCTTC. Amino acid sequence: CASSYRVGYGYTF.

The genes are TRBV7-2 and TRBJ1-2; D remains unclear. CDR1 SGHTA and CDR2 FQGNSA come from the germline V gene. The V and J ends lost 4 bases and 3 bases respectively, with 21 bases between them. The CDR3 has 17 amino acids. CDR3 amino acids: CASSSPSSRWGDYGYTF. The CDR3 DNA reads TGTGCCAGCAGCTCACCTAGTAGCCGATGGGGAGACTATGGCTACACCTTC.

The chain employs TRBV9 and TRBJ1-1; D is ambiguous. The length of the CDR3 is 14 residues. CDR1 is SGDLS and CDR2 is YYNGEE in the germline V gene. The ends were cut back, 0 bases at V and 1 base at J, with 7 bases in the middle. In DNA form, the CDR3 reads TGTGCCAGCAGCGTAGGAGGCGCGAACACTGAAGCTTTCTTT. The encoded protein is CASSVGGANTEAFF.